The 23 T cell receptor beta chains below come from one sample, sequenced in a study of cytomegalovirus exposure and HLA in healthy donors. The study ran its PCR with 60 Vbeta and 13 Jbeta primers. Method: immunoSEQ multiplex PCR; TCRdb's copy keeps in-frame clones and lacks some. The table includes fewer than 120,000 clones, around 79% detected once. The sequenced sample was PBMCs. The receptors here all came from a woman aged 25 to 45 in good health and CMV-seronegative.

This chain uses TRBV6-1 with TRBJ2-5; TRBD1 aligns across 9 bases. V lost 6 bases, J lost 5 bases, and 10 bases stayed unmatched. The CDR3 is made up of 15 amino acids. Germline CDR1 reads MNHNS; CDR2 reads SASEGT. The CDR3 DNA reads as TGTGCCAGCAGGGACCGACAGGGGGTGAGGGAGACCCAGTACTTC. The encoded protein is CASRDRQGVRETQYF.

The genes are TRBV7-9 and TRBJ1-1; D unresolved. The V and J ends lost 7 bases and 6 bases respectively, with 15 bases between them. The CDR3 consists of 13 residues. The germline V gene has CDR1 SEHNR and CDR2 FQNEAQ (reference sequence). The CDR3 bases are TGTGCCAGCACCTATTACCGGGGTGCTGAAGCTTTCTTT. Amino acid sequence: CASTYYRGAEAFF.

The chain combines TRBV4-1 with TRBJ1-1; 9 positions agree with TRBD1. Germline lookup yields CDR1 MGHRA and CDR2 YSYEKL. The junction had 3 bases not matched to a gene; V was cut back by 4 bases and J by 3 bases. This CDR3 is 14 amino acids long. The CDR3 reads CASSPGQGYTEAFF. The CDR3, as DNA: TGCGCCAGCAGCCCTGGACAGGGGTACACTGAAGCTTTCTTT.

Only a few counts were recorded for this clone. The rearrangement uses TRBV30 and TRBJ1-1; D is possibly TRBD1 (5 bases). V was pared by 7 bases and J by 5 bases, with 17 bases between. This CDR3 is 13 amino acids long. The germline gives CDR1 GTSNPN, CDR2 SVGIG (reference sequence). The chain's CDR3 is CALTPGGWTEAFF. CDR3 bases: TGTGCCTTGACGCCGGGGGGATGGACTGAAGCTTTCTTT.

The rearrangement joins TRBV2 to TRBJ2-1, with no clear D. The CDR3 has 14 residues. Germline CDR1 and CDR2: SNHLY and FYNNEI. V shed 3 bases and J shed 0 bases, with 6 bases lying between them. The CDR3 reads CASSEVSSYNEQFF. CDR3 bases: TGTGCCAGCAGTGAGGTGAGCTCCTACAATGAGCAGTTCTTC.

This clone turned up a few times. The rearrangement links TRBV30 to TRBJ1-3; D is ambiguous. The length of the CDR3 is 13 residues. From germline, CDR1 is GTSNPN and CDR2 SVGIG (reference sequence). Trimming took 7 bases from V and 0 from J, leaving 10 bases between them. For the CDR3, the DNA is TGTGCCTCCTCGGGATACTCTGGAAACACCATATATTTT. This codes for CASSGYSGNTIYF.

The V gene is TRBV28, the J gene TRBJ1-5; D gene uncertain. Germline-derived CDR1 and CDR2 are MDHEN and SYDVKM. This CDR3 is built from 13 residues. V lost 7 bases and J lost 3, with 10 bases in between. The DNA for the CDR3 is TGTGCCAGCACCCGGGTGAACAATCAGCCCCAGCATTTT. This gives the protein CASTRVNNQPQHF. The full variable domain, its missing parts supplied by reference TRBV28 and TRBJ1-5, is DVKVTQSSRYLVKRTGEKVFLECVQDMDHENMFWYRQDPGLGLRLIYFSYDVKMKEKGDIPEGYSVSREKKERFSLILESASTNQTSMYLCASTRVNNQPQHFGDGTRLSIL.

This chain joins TRBV4-2 and TRBJ2-3; 10 bases line up with TRBD2. Trimming removed 1 base from V and 3 bases from J; junction bases left unmatched: 4. Germline CDR1 and CDR2: LGHNA and YNFKEQ. This CDR3 has 16 amino acids. CDR3 residues: CASSQALAGYTDTQYF. CDR3 bases: TGTGCCAGCAGCCAAGCACTAGCGGGGTATACAGATACGCAGTATTTT.

The V and J genes are TRBV7-2 and TRBJ2-7; TRBD2 agrees at 11 bases. V shed 6 bases, J shed 0 bases, and the junction held 7 bases outside the gene matches. The CDR3 totals 16 residues. Germline-derived CDR1 and CDR2 are SGHTA and FQGNSA. The CDR3 spells CASRRTSGPNSYEQYF. In nucleotides, the CDR3 is TGTGCCAGCAGAAGGACTAGCGGGCCCAACTCCTACGAGCAGTACTTC.

The V call is TRBV4-3, the J call TRBJ1-4, with 7 bases identical to TRBD1. The CDR3 runs 15 residues. Germline CDR1 and CDR2: LGHNA and YSLEER. Losses at the gene ends were 4 bases for V and 0 bases for J; bases not matched to a gene: 2. This CDR3 is CASSPGGSTNEKLFF. CDR3 sequence (DNA): TGCGCCAGCAGCCCAGGGGGATCAACTAATGAAAAACTGTTTTTT.

This sequence joins TRBV2 and TRBJ1-5, with a possible D match to TRBD1 (5 bases). The CDR3 runs to 17 residues. V lost 6 bases, J lost 2 bases, and 20 bases lay in between. Looked up from germline, CDR1 is SNHLY and CDR2 is FYNNEI. The CDR3 loop is CASRPLGGRNGNQPQHF. The CDR3 DNA sequence: TGTGCCAGCAGACCCCTGGGGGGTAGGAATGGCAATCAGCCCCAGCATTTT. Full variable domain (missing parts from reference TRBV2 and TRBJ1-5): EPEVTQTPSHQVTQMGQEVILRCVPISNHLYFYWYRQILGQKVEFLVSFYNNEISEKSEIFDDQFSVERPDGSNFTLKIRSTKLEDSAMYFCASRPLGGRNGNQPQHFGDGTRLSIL.

This sequence joins TRBV2 and TRBJ1-1; 7 bases map to TRBD1. V dropped 10 bases and J dropped 5; count of bases not matched to a gene: 16. Per germline, CDR1 SNHLY and CDR2 FYNNEI. The CDR3 has 15 residues. CDR3 sequence (DNA): TGTGCCACTAGAGGTCAGGGGGTAAGAGGTACTGAAGCTTTCTTT. It codes for CATRGQGVRGTEAFF.

J is TRBJ1-1 and V is TRBV4-3; 7 positions agree with TRBD1. The CDR3 is 13 residues long. The V segment lost 2 bases and the J segment 6 bases; nucleotides outside the gene matches: 3. Germline CDR1 and CDR2: LGHNA and YSLEER. The CDR3: CASSQTGVAEAFF. The CDR3 DNA reads TGCGCCAGCAGCCAAACAGGGGTGGCTGAAGCTTTCTTT.

The rearrangement links TRBV4-3 to TRBJ2-2, with TRBD2 identical over 8 bases. The CDR3 is made up of 18 amino acids. V lost 1 base, J lost 3 bases, and 10 bases stayed unmatched. Germline values: CDR1 LGHNA, CDR2 YSLEER. As DNA, the CDR3 is TGCGCCAGCAGCCAAGTTGGACTAGCCGTTTTGGACACCGGGGAGCTGTTTTTT. Translated: CASSQVGLAVLDTGELFF.

This rearrangement joins TRBV6-5 to TRBJ2-7, with D maybe TRBD2 (5 bases). The CDR3 length is 12 residues. CDR1 MNHEY and CDR2 SVGAGI come from the germline V gene. V shed 2 bases and J shed 7 bases, with 9 bases lying between them. In DNA, the CDR3 is TGTGCCAGCAGTTACGAGGGTGGGGAGCAGTACTTC. It specifies CASSYEGGEQYF.

The gene calls are TRBV6-5 and TRBJ1-2; perhaps TRBD1 as D (6 bases). The ends were cut back, 0 bases at V and 4 bases at J, with 12 bases in the middle. The CDR3 consists of 15 residues. CDR1 and CDR2 from the germline V gene are MNHEY and SVGAGI. Here the CDR3 DNA reads TGTGCCAGCAGTTACTCGACAGGAGGTAGCTATGGCTACACCTTC. Its protein product is CASSYSTGGSYGYTF.

V and J are TRBV29-1 and TRBJ1-2, with a weak D call TRBD1 (5 bases). V gave up 4 bases and J gave up 8 bases, with 14 bases separating them. Germline-derived CDR1 and CDR2 are SQVTM and ANQGSEA. CDR3 length: 12 residues. The CDR3 nucleotides read TGCAGCGTTGCAGGGTCCCCTAGAGGCTACACCTTC. This encodes CSVAGSPRGYTF. The whole variable domain, filled in from reference TRBV29-1 and TRBJ1-2, reads SAVISQKPSRDICQRGTSLTIQCQVDSQVTMMFWYRQQPGQSLTLIATANQGSEATYESGFVIDKFPISRPNLTFSTLTVSNMSPEDSSIYLCSVAGSPRGYTFGSGTRLTVV.

The chain employs TRBV28 and TRBJ2-1, with TRBD2 matching 9 bases. Per germline, CDR1 MDHEN and CDR2 SYDVKM. This CDR3 contains 17 residues. J was trimmed by 7 bases and V by 6 bases; bases with no gene match: 16. The CDR3 region has the DNA TGTGCCAGCAGACCTCCCGAGCGGGAGGCCCTTGTGAATGAGCAGTTCTTC. Protein sequence: CASRPPEREALVNEQFF.

The chain carries TRBV2 and TRBJ2-2; 10 nucleotides agree with TRBD1. V dropped 10 bases and J dropped 6; count of bases not matched to a gene: 8. The V gene's germline CDR1 is SNHLY and CDR2 FYNNEI. This CDR3 contains 14 residues. DNA for the CDR3: TGTGCCACTGTCCGGGACAGGGGATCCGGGGAGCTGTTTTTT. Its protein product is CATVRDRGSGELFF.

The V and J genes are TRBV7-9 and TRBJ2-7; maybe TRBD1 (7 bases). Trimming cost V 5 bases and J 4 bases, with 15 bases left between them. The CDR3 is 14 residues long. Germline CDR1 and CDR2: SEHNR and FQNEAQ (reference sequence). The CDR3 region is CASSTLQGGYEQYF. The CDR3 bases are TGTGCCAGCAGCACTCTCCAGGGGGGTTACGAGCAGTACTTC.

This chain links TRBV4-1 with TRBJ2-1; 7 bases match TRBD2. V dropped 0 bases and J dropped 3; count of bases not matched to a gene: 5. CDR3 length: 16 amino acids. The germline CDR1 and CDR2 sequences are MGHRA and YSYEKL. Written as DNA, the CDR3 is TGCGCCAGCAGCCAAGACTGGGGGGACTACTACAATGAGCAGTTCTTC. Translating it yields CASSQDWGDYYNEQFF.

The V and J genes are TRBV4-1 and TRBJ2-7; 11 positions agree with TRBD2. The germline gives CDR1 MGHRA, CDR2 YSYEKL. The CDR3 contains 16 residues. J gave up 2 bases and V 4 bases, and 7 bases lay outside the gene matches. The CDR3 DNA is TGCGCCAGCAGCCCTTATCTAGCGGGGGGAGCCTACGAGCAGTACTTC. Protein sequence: CASSPYLAGGAYEQYF.

The gene calls are TRBV19 and TRBJ2-4; 7 bases line up with TRBD1. The ends lost 4 bases at V and 9 bases at J; junction bases unmatched: 9. Germline V gene sequence: CDR1 LNHDA, CDR2 SQIVND (reference sequence). The CDR3 runs 14 residues. The CDR3 region is CASSTTGARGIQYF. Written as DNA, the CDR3 is TGTGCCAGTAGTACTACAGGGGCGAGGGGCATTCAGTACTTC.